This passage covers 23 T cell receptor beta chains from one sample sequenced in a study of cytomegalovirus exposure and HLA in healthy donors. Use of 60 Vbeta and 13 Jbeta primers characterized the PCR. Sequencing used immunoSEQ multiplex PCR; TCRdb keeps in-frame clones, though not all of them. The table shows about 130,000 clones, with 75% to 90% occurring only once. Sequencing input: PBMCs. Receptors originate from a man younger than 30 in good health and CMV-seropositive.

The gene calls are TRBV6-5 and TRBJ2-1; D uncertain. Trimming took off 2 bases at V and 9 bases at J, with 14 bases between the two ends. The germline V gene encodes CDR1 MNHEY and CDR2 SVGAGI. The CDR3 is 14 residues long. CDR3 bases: TGTGCCAGCAGTTACGCCTGGCAGGCGCGTGAGCAGTTCTTC. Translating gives CASSYAWQAREQFF.

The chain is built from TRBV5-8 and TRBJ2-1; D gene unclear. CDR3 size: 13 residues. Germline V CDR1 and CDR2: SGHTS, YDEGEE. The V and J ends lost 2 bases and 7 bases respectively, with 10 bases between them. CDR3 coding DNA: TGTGCCAGCAGCTTCCCCCCCCCTAATGAGCAGTTCTTC. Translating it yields CASSFPPPNEQFF.

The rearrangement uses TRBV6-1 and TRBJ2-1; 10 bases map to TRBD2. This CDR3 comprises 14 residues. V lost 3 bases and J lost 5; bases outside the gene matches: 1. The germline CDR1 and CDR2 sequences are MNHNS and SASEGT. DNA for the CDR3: TGTGCCAGCAGTGATAGCGGGGGGAACAATGAGCAGTTCTTC. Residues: CASSDSGGNNEQFF.

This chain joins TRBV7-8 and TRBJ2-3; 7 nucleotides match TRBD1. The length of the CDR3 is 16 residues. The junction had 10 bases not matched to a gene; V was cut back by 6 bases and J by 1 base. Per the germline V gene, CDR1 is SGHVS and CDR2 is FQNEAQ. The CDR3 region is CASRELGQIRTDTQYF. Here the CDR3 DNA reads TGTGCCAGCAGGGAGCTGGGACAGATTCGCACAGATACGCAGTATTTT.

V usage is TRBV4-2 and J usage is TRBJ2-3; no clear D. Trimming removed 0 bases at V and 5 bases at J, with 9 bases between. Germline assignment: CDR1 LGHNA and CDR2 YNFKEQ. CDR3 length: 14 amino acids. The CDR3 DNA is TGTGCCAGCAGCCAAGAATTACTTGGAGATACGCAGTATTTT. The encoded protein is CASSQELLGDTQYF.

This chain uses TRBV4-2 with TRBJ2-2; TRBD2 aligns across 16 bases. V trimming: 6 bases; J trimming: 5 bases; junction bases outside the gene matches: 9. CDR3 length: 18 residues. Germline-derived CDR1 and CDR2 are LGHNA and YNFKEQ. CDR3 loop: CASSTGTSGGEHTGELFF. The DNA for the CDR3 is TGTGCCAGCAGTACTGGGACTAGCGGGGGGGAACATACCGGGGAGCTGTTTTTT.

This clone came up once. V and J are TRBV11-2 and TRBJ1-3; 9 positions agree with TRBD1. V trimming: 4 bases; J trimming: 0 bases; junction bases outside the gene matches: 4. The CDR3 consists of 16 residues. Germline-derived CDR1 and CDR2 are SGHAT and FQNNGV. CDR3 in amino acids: CASSWGQGGSGNTIYF. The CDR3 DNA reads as TGTGCCAGCAGCTGGGGACAGGGAGGCTCTGGAAACACCATATATTTT.

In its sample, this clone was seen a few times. The CDR3 is CASSFGRGQETQYF. As DNA, the CDR3 is TGCGCCAGCAGCTTCGGCCGGGGTCAAGAGACCCAGTACTTC. The chain is built from TRBV4-1 and TRBJ2-5; TRBD2 might be the D (5 bases). The CDR3 is 14 residues long. Trimming removed 5 bases at V and 2 bases at J, with 12 bases between. Per germline, CDR1 MGHRA and CDR2 YSYEKL.

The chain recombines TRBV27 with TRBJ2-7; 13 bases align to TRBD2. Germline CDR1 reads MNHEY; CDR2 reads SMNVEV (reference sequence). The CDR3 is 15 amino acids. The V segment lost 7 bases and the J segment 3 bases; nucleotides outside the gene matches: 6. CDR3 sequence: CASTWTSGGNYEQYF. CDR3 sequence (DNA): TGTGCCAGCACCTGGACTAGCGGGGGCAACTACGAGCAGTACTTC.

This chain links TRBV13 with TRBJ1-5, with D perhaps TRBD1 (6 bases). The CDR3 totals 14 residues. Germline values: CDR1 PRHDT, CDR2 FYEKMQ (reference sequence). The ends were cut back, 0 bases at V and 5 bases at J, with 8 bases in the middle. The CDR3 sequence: CASSLGQGDQPQHF. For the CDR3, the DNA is TGTGCCAGCAGCTTAGGACAGGGTGATCAGCCCCAGCATTTT.

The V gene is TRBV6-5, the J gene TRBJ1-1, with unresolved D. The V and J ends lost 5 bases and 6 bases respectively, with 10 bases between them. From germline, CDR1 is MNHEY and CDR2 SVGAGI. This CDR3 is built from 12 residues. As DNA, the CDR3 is TGTGCCAGCAGTGTCCCCGGTGCTGAAGCTTTCTTT. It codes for CASSVPGAEAFF.

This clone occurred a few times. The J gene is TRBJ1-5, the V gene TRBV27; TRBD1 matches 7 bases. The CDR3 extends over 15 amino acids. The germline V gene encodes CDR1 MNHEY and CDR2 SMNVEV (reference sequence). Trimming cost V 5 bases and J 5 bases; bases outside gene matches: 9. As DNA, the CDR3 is TGTGCCAGCAGTACGACCCAGGGGGGATATCAGCCCCAGCATTTT. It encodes CASSTTQGGYQPQHF.

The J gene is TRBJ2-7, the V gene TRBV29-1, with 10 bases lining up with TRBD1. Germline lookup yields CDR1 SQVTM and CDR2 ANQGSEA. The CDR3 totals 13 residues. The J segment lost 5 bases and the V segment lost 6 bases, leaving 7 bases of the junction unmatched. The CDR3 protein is CSVGRDRGDEQYF. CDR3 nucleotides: TGCAGCGTCGGCCGGGACAGGGGCGACGAGCAGTACTTC.

The CDR3 DNA follows: TGTGCCAGCAGCTCGACAGCGCCCTTACCGAGCTCCTATAATTCACCCCTCCACTTT. It encodes CASSSTAPLPSSYNSPLHF. The rearrangement links TRBV11-1 to TRBJ1-6, with D perhaps TRBD1 (5 bases). The length of the CDR3 is 19 residues. Trimming removed 4 bases at V and 0 bases at J, with 19 bases between. The V gene's germline CDR1 is SGHAT and CDR2 FQDESV (reference sequence).

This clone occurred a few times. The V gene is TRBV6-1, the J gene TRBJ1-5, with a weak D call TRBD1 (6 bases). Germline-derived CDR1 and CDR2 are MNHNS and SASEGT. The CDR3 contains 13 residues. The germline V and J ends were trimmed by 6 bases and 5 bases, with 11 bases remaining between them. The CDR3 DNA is TGTGCCAGCAGGGGGGACATTTATCAGCCCCAGCATTTT. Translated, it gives CASRGDIYQPQHF.

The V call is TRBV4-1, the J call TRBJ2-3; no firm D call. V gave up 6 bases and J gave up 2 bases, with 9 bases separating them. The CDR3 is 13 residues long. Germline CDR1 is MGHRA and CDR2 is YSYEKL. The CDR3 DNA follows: TGCGCCAGCAGGTTCCCAGACACAGATACGCAGTATTTT. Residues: CASRFPDTDTQYF.

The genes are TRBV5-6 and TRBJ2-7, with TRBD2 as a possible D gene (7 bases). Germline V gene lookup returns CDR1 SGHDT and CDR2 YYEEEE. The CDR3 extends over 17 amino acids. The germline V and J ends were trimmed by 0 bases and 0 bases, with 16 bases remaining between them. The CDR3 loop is CASSLGTGRGPSYEQYF. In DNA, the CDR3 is TGTGCCAGCAGCTTGGGAACGGGGCGGGGGCCCTCCTACGAGCAGTACTTC. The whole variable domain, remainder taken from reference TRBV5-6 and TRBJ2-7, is DAGVTQSPTHLIKTRGQQVTLRCSPKSGHDTVSWYQQALGQGPQFIFQYYEEEERQRGNFPDRFSGHQFPNYSSELNVNALLLGDSALYLCASSLGTGRGPSYEQYFGPGTRLTVT.

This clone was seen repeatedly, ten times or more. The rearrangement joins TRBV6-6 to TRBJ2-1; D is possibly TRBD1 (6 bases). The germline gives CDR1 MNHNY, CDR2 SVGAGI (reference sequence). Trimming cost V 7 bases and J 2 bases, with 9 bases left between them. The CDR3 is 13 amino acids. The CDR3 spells CASTGETYNEQFF. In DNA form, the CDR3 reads TGTGCCAGCACAGGGGAGACCTACAATGAGCAGTTCTTC.

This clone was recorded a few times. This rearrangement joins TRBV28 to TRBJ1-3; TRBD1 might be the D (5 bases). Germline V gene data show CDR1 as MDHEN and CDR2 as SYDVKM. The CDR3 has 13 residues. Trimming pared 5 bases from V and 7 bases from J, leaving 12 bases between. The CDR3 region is CASSLRQSNTIYF. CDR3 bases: TGTGCCAGCAGTCTCCGACAGTCGAACACCATATATTTT.

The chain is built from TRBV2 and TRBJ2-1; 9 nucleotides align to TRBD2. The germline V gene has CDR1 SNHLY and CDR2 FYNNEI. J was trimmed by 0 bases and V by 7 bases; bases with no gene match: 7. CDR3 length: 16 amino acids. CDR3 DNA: TGTGCCAGCACGGAGTTAGCGGGGGACTCCTACAATGAGCAGTTCTTC. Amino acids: CASTELAGDSYNEQFF.

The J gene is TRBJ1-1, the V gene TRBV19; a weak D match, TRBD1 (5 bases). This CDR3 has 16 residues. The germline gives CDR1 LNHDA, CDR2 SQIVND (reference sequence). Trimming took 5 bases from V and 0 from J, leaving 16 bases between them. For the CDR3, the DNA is TGTGCCAGTAGTGCCCTCCCAGGGCGTATGAACACTGAAGCTTTCTTT. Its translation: CASSALPGRMNTEAFF.

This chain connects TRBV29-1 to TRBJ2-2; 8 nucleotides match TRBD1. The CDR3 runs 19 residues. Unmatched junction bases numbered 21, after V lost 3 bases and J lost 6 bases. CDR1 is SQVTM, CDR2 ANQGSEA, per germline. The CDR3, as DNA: TGCAGCGTTGAGGGATGGGAGACAGGGGAGGCCGGAGCGGCCGGGGAGCTGTTTTTT. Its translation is CSVEGWETGEAGAAGELFF.

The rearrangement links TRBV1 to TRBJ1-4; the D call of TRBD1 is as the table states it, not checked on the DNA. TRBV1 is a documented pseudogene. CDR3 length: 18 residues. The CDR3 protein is CTSSPSGLDREVNEKLFF. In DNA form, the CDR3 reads TGCACCAGCAGCCCCAGCGGCCTAGACAGGGAAGTTAATGAAAAACTGTTTTTT.